This TCR beta chain was retrieved from a study of blood T cell repertoires in COVID-19. Study background: Some COVID-19 samples were acute and others convalescent; all came from the United States, Italy and Spain. PBMCs, B-cell-depleted T cells, or T cells provided the cDNA or gDNA that made up the material.

Germline V gives CDR1 SGHNT, CDR2 YENEEA. V shed 0 bases and J shed 8 bases, with 10 bases lying between them. The CDR3 loop spans 13 amino acids. Study processing details: Estimates of nucleated cell counts were drawn from the amplification of reference gene primers. Clones were read by immunoSEQ multiplex PCR, and TCRdb kept only the in-frame ones, dropping some. V and J calls and clone size are given by that table; D and trimming were obtained from the DNA. The table includes fewer than 700,000 clones, 85% to 90% detected once. Seattle patients were enrolled while actively infected and followed longitudinally.

The clonotype was recovered from a woman between 50 and 59 years old with COVID-19, enrolled during active disease. V is TRBV11-3 and J is TRBJ1-1; D unresolved. Sequenced sample: peripheral blood. The CDR3 loop is CASSLETGEEAFF. Here the CDR3 DNA reads TGTGCCAGCAGCTTAGAAACCGGGGAAGAAGCTTTCTTT. Variable domain in full (rest from reference TRBV11-3 and TRBJ1-1): EAGVVQSPRYKIIEKKQPVAFWCNPISGHNTLYWYLQNLGQGPELLIRYENEEAVDDSQLPKDRFSAERLKGVDSTLKIQPAELGDSAVYLCASSLETGEEAFFGQGTRLTVV.